This entry describes one TCR beta chain. Its cognate antigen is unknown. The sample carries other DNA sequences with the same CDR3. This sample is drawn from a study of shared clonotypes between healthy human individuals. Background on the study: Aged between 18 and 49, the donors were a couple of women and three men. Donors had three CD4 naive, three CD4 memory, two CD8 naive and one CD8 memory plate apiece. Study results and caveats: Naive subsets typically showed greater estimated richness than memory subsets.

Repertoires were generated with immunoSEQ multiplex PCR, while TCRdb's copy carries only in-frame clones and drops some. There are some 650,000 clones in the sample; roughly 97% occur only once, and about 0.06% lies in the top ten. Per germline, CDR1 KGHSH and CDR2 LQKENI. This CDR3 contains 15 residues. Trimming took 3 bases from V and 3 from J; bases not matched to a gene: 5. The sequencing sample was made of naive CD4+ T cells sorted from blood. Subset of the sample: CD45RA+ positively selected. The clonotype comes from a woman aged 25-40 years in good health. The gene calls are TRBV18 and TRBJ2-7; 10 bases agree with TRBD2. Written as DNA, the CDR3 is TGTGCCAGCTCACCCCCGGGACTAGCGAGCTACGAGCAGTACTTC. Translated, it gives CASSPPGLASYEQYF. The variable domain in full, completed from reference TRBV18 and TRBJ2-7, reads NAGVMQNPRHLVRRRGQEARLRCSPMKGHSHVYWYRQLPEEGLKFMVYLQKENIIDESGMPKERFSAEFPKEGPSILRIQQVVRGDSAAYFCASSPPGLASYEQYFGPGTRLTVT.